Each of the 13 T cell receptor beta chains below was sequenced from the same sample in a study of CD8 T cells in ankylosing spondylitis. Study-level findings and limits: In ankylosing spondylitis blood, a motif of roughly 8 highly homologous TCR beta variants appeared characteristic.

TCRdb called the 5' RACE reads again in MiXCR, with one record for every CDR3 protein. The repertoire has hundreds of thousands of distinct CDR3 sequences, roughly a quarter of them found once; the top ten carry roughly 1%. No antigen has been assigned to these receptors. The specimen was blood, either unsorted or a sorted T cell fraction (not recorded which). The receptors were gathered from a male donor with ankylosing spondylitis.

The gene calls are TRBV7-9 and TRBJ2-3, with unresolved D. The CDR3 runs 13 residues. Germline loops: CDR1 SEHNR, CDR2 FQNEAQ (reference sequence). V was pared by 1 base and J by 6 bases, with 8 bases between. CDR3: CASSLEEWDTQYF. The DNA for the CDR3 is TGTGCCAGCAGCTTAGAAGAATGGGATACGCAGTATTTT. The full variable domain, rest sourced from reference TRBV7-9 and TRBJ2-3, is DTGVSQNPRHKITKRGQNVTFRCDPISEHNRLYWYRQTLGQGPEFLTYFQNEAQLEKSRLLSDRFSAERPKGSFSTLEIQRTEQGDSAMYLCASSLEEWDTQYFGPGTRLTVL.

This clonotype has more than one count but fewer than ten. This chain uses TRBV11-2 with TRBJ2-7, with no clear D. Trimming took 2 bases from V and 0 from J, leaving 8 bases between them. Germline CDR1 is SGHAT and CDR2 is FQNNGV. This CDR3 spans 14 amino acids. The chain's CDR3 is CASSLRSSSYEQYV. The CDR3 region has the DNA TGTGCCAGCAGCTTAAGGTCCAGCTCCTACGAGCAGTACGTC.

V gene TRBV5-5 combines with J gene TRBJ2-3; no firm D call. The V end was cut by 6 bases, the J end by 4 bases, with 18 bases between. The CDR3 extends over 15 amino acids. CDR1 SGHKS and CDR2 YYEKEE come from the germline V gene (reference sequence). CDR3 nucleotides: TGTGCCAGCACCCCGCGTAGGGTTTTATCAGATACGCAGTATTTT. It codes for CASTPRRVLSDTQYF.

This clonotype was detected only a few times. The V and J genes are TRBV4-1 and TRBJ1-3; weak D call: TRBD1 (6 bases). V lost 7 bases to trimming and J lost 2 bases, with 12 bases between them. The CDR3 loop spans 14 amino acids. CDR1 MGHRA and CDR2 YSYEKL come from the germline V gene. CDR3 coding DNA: TGCGCCAGCACCCCAGGGGTGCCTGGAAACACCATATATTTT. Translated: CASTPGVPGNTIYF.

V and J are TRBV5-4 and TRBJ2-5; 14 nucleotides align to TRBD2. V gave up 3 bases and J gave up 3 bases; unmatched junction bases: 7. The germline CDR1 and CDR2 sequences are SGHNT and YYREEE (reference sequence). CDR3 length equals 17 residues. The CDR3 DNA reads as TGTGCCAGCAGCTCGGGACTAGCGGGAGCCATCGAAGAGACCCAGTACTTC. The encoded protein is CASSSGLAGAIEETQYF.

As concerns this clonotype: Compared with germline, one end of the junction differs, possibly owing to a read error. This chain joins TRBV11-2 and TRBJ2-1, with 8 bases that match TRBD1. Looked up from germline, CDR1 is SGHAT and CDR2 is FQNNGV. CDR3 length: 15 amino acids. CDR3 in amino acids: CAISSTGDSYNEQFF. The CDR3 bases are TGTGCCATCAGCTCGACAGGGGACTCCTACAATGAGCAGTTCTTC. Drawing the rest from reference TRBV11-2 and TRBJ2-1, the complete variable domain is EAGVAQSPRYKIIEKRQSVAFWCNPISGHATLYWYQQILGQGPKLLIQFQNNGVVDDSQLPKDRFSAERLKGVDSTLKIQPAKLEDSAVYLCAISSTGDSYNEQFFGPGTRLTVL.

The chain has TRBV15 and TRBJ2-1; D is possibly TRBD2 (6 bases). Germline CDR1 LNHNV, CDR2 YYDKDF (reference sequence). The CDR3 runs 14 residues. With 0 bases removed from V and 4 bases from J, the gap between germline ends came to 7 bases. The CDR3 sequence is CATSREGGYNEQFF. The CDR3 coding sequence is TGTGCCACCAGCAGAGAGGGGGGTTACAATGAGCAGTTCTTC.

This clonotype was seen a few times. In DNA form, the CDR3 reads TGCGCCAGCAGCTCCCCGGACAGGGGAGGAACTGAAGCTTTCTTT. As protein: CASSSPDRGGTEAFF. The V gene is TRBV5-1, the J gene TRBJ1-1; 9 bases line up with TRBD1. This CDR3 contains 15 residues. Germline V gene lookup returns CDR1 SGHRS and CDR2 YFSETQ. Unmatched junction bases numbered 8, after V lost 3 bases and J lost 5 bases.

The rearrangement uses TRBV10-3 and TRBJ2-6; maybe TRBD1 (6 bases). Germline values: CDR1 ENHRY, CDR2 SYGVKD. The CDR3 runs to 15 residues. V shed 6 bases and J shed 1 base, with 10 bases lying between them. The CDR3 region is CAISIQGSGANVLTF. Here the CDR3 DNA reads TGTGCCATCAGCATACAGGGATCTGGGGCCAACGTCCTGACTTTC.

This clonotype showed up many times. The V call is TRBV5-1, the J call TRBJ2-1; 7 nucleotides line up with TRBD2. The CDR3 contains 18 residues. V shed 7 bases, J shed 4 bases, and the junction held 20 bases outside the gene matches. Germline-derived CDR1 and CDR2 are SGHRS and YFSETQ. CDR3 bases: TGCGCCAGCGTCCCCAGAACTAGCGCGACCTCCAATTACAATGAGCAGTTCTTC. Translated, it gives CASVPRTSATSNYNEQFF.

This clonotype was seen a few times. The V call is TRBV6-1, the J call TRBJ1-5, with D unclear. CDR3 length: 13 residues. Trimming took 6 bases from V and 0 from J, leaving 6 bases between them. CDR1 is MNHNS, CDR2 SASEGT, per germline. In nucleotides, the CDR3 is TGTGCCAGCAGGGTGCATAGCAATCAGCCCCAGCATTTT. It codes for CASRVHSNQPQHF.

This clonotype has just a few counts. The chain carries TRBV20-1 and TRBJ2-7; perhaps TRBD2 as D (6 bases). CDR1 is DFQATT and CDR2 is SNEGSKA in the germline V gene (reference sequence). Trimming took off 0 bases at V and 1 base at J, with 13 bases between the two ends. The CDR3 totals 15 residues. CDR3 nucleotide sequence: TGCAGTGCTAGAGATCCCCCGGGAGAATCCTACGAGCAGTACTTC. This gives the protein CSARDPPGESYEQYF.

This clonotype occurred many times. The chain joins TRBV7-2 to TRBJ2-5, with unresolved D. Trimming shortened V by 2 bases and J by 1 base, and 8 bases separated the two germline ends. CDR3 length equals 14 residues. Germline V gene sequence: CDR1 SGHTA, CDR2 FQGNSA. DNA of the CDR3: TGTGCCAGCAGCTTACAAGCGCTCCAAGAGACCCAGTACTTC. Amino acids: CASSLQALQETQYF. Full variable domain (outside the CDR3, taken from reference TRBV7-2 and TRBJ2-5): GAGVSQSPSNKVTEKGKDVELRCDPISGHTALYWYRQSLGQGLEFLIYFQGNSAPDKSGLPSDRFSAERTGGSVSTLTIQRTQQEDSAVYLCASSLQALQETQYFGPGTRLLVL.